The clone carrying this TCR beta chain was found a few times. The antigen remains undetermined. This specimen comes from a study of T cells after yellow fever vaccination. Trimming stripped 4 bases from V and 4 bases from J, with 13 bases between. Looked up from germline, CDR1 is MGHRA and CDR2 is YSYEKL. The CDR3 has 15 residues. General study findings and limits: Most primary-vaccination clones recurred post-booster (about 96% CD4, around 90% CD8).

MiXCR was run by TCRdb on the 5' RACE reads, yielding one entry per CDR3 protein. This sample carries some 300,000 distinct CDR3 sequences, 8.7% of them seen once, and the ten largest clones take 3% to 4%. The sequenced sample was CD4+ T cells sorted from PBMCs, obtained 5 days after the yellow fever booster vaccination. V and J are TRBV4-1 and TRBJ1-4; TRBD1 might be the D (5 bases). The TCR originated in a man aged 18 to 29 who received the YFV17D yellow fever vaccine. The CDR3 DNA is TGCGCCAGCAGCCCGGGAGACAGTTATAATGAAAAACTGTTTTTT. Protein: CASSPGDSYNEKLFF.